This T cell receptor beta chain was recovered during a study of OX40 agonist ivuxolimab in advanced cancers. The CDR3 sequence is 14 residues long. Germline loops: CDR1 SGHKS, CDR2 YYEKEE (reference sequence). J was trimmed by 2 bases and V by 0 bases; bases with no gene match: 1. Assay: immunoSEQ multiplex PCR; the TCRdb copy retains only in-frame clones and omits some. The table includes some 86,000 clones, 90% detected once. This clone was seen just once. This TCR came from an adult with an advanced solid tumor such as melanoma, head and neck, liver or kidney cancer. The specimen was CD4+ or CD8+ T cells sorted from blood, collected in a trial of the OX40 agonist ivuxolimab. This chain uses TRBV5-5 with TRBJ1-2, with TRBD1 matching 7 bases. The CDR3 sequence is CASSLDRGNYGYTF. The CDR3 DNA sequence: TGTGCCAGCAGCTTGGACAGGGGAAACTATGGCTACACCTTC.